Shown below are 31 T cell receptor beta chains from a single sample sequenced in a study of shared clonotypes between healthy human individuals. The naive CD8 population came from CD45RO-negative cells selected for CCR7, without terminally differentiated effector memory CD45RA+ cells. Assay: immunoSEQ multiplex PCR; the TCRdb copy retains only in-frame clones and omits some. The sample contains about 1.9 million clones, 85% to 95% of which appear only once. Sequencing was performed on naive CD8+ T cells from PBMCs. The source is a man aged 18 to 29 in good health. Some clones in this sample may be carry-over from other donors' samples.

The chain combines TRBV9 with TRBJ2-5; D assignment may be TRBD1 or TRBD2 (5 bases each). This CDR3 is built from 15 residues. The germline gives CDR1 SGDLS, CDR2 YYNGEE. V was pared by 2 bases and J by 5 bases, with 16 bases between. The DNA of the CDR3 is TGTGCCAGCAGCGTCGGGGACCTTACTTCGGAGACCCAGTACTTC. Translated: CASSVGDLTSETQYF.

This clone came up once. This chain uses TRBV9 with TRBJ2-5; D tentatively reads TRBD1 or TRBD2 (5 bases each). CDR3 length: 17 amino acids. The V end was cut by 0 bases, the J end by 1 base, with 16 bases between. Germline V gene data show CDR1 as SGDLS and CDR2 as YYNGEE. The CDR3 protein is CASSVGPGRGPQETQYF. DNA for the CDR3: TGTGCCAGCAGCGTAGGGCCGGGGCGCGGCCCCCAAGAGACCCAGTACTTC.

The CDR3 DNA sequence: TGTGCCAGCAGTTTGGGCGGGAGAGTCAACGAGCAGTACTTC. It yields the protein CASSLGGRVNEQYF. V gene TRBV27 combines with J gene TRBJ2-7; 7 bases line up with TRBD2. The CDR3 consists of 14 residues. Germline V lookup: CDR1 MNHEY, CDR2 SMNVEV (reference sequence). The V segment lost 3 bases and the J segment 5 bases; nucleotides outside the gene matches: 7.

This clone was recorded once. V is TRBV9 and J is TRBJ2-1, with a tentative D call TRBD1 (5 bases). The CDR3 contains 14 residues. Looked up from germline, CDR1 is SGDLS and CDR2 is YYNGEE. Trimming pared 3 bases from V and 8 bases from J, leaving 15 bases between. CDR3: CASSANEGDDEQFF. In nucleotides, the CDR3 is TGTGCCAGCAGCGCAAACGAAGGGGATGATGAGCAGTTCTTC.

This chain uses TRBV15 with TRBJ1-2, with unresolved D. Trimming left V 5 bases short and J 3 bases short, with 16 bases between. This CDR3 has 15 residues. Germline-derived CDR1 and CDR2 are LNHNV and YYDKDF (reference sequence). CDR3: CATSSRVASDYGYTF. The CDR3 region has the DNA TGTGCCACCAGCTCTCGAGTGGCCAGCGACTATGGCTACACCTTC.

The rearrangement links TRBV15 to TRBJ2-7, with D possibly being TRBD1 (5 bases). Germline V gene lookup returns CDR1 LNHNV and CDR2 YYDKDF (reference sequence). This CDR3 is 17 amino acids long. V lost 0 bases and J lost 7, with 22 bases in between. CDR3 in DNA: TGTGCCACCAGCAGAGATCTCTTGACAGACCCCTCAGGGGAGCAGTACTTC. Protein product: CATSRDLLTDPSGEQYF.

The CDR3 reads CASPRGTEGLIHEQYF. The CDR3 DNA sequence: TGCGCCAGCCCTAGAGGCACGGAGGGACTAATCCACGAGCAGTACTTC. The gene calls are TRBV23-1 and TRBJ2-7; TRBD2 aligns across 7 bases. TRBV23-1 is designated an ORF whose function remains uncertain. The CDR3 is made up of 16 amino acids. Trimming took 8 bases from V and 5 from J; bases not matched to a gene: 18.

The chain carries TRBV6-5 and TRBJ2-7; TRBD2 matches at 10 bases. The V gene end was trimmed by 8 bases and the J gene end by 6 bases; junction bases not matched to a gene: 10. CDR1 and CDR2 (germline): MNHEY, SVGAGI. The CDR3 covers 14 residues. This CDR3 is CASGLPLAGAEQYF. As DNA, the CDR3 is TGTGCCAGCGGATTGCCCCTAGCGGGAGCCGAGCAGTACTTC.

Concerning this clone itself: In the same sample, other DNA sequences code for this CDR3. The genes are TRBV30 and TRBJ1-1; D unresolved. Trimming left V 0 bases short and J 3 bases short, with 11 bases between. CDR3 size: 14 residues. Germline lookup yields CDR1 GTSNPN and CDR2 SVGIG (reference sequence). CDR3 nucleotide sequence: TGTGCCTGGAGTGTATTAGCGGGCTACACTGAAGCTTTCTTT. Amino acids: CAWSVLAGYTEAFF.

The rearrangement uses TRBV6-5 and TRBJ2-1, with D perhaps assigned TRBD1 or TRBD2 (7 bases each). Germline loops: CDR1 MNHEY, CDR2 SVGAGI. This CDR3 region has 15 residues. Trimming pared 0 bases from V and 4 bases from J, leaving 10 bases between. This CDR3 is CASSYSAGQYNEQFF. CDR3 bases: TGTGCCAGCAGTTACTCAGCGGGACAGTACAATGAGCAGTTCTTC.

This clone appeared a single time. The chain recombines TRBV27 with TRBJ2-7, with 9 positions matching TRBD1. The germline gives CDR1 MNHEY, CDR2 SMNVEV (reference sequence). Trimming cost V 3 bases and J 4 bases; bases outside gene matches: 10. This CDR3 has 16 amino acids. The CDR3 loop reads CASSFLGDRVLYEQYF. The CDR3 DNA follows: TGTGCCAGCAGTTTCCTTGGGGACAGGGTACTGTACGAGCAGTACTTC.

The V call is TRBV28, the J call TRBJ1-2; 8 nucleotides agree with TRBD1. The germline V gene encodes CDR1 MDHEN and CDR2 SYDVKM. J lost 4 bases, V lost 6 bases, and 7 bases had no gene match. This CDR3 region has 14 residues. CDR3 sequence (DNA): TGTGCCAGCAGCCAAACAGGGGGGGGCTATGGCTACACCTTC. Protein: CASSQTGGGYGYTF.

The V call is TRBV28, the J call TRBJ2-7, with a weak D call TRBD1 (5 bases). This CDR3 has 14 residues. Germline-derived CDR1 and CDR2 are MDHEN and SYDVKM. Trimming took off 5 bases at V and 3 bases at J, with 14 bases between the two ends. The DNA of the CDR3 is TGTGCCAGCAGTACACGACCAGGGAACTACGAGCAGTACTTC. This sequence encodes CASSTRPGNYEQYF.

V usage is TRBV27 and J usage is TRBJ2-5; 11 nucleotides line up with TRBD2. CDR1 and CDR2 (germline): MNHEY, SMNVEV (reference sequence). Trimming removed 5 bases from V and 4 bases from J; junction bases left unmatched: 15. The CDR3 has 18 amino acids. Here the CDR3 reads CASSPRFASGRLRETQYF. DNA of the CDR3: TGTGCCAGCAGTCCCCGTTTTGCTAGCGGGAGGCTACGAGAGACCCAGTACTTC.

About this clone itself: One end of the junction is discordant with germline, which a read error may explain. CDR3 sequence: CASSLGLAGVFF. CDR3 sequence (DNA): TGTGCCAGCAGCTTAGGACTAGCGGGGGTATTTTTC. V gene TRBV11-2 combines with J gene TRBJ2-7, with 12 bases matching TRBD2. The CDR3 is 12 amino acids. Looked up from germline, CDR1 is SGHAT and CDR2 is FQNNGV.

The CDR3 nucleotides are TGTGCCAGCAGCCGGGGCCCTTTTCTCCCCTATGGCTACACCTTC. It codes for CASSRGPFLPYGYTF. The chain uses TRBV7-9 and TRBJ1-2; D perhaps matches TRBD1 (5 bases). Trimming left V 5 bases short and J 4 bases short, with 17 bases between. Per germline, CDR1 SEHNR and CDR2 FQNEAQ (reference sequence). CDR3 length: 15 amino acids. Using reference TRBV7-9 and TRBJ1-2 for the parts outside the CDR3, the full variable domain is DTGVSQNPRHKITKRGQNVTFRCDPISEHNRLYWYRQTLGQGPEFLTYFQNEAQLEKSRLLSDRFSAERPKGSFSTLEIQRTEQGDSAMYLCASSRGPFLPYGYTFGSGTRLTVV.

Remarks on this clone: This sample includes further DNA sequences coding for the same CDR3. This chain links TRBV30 with TRBJ2-1; no reliable D call. The CDR3 spans 12 residues. Deletions cut 0 bases from V and 3 bases from J, with 3 bases between. Germline V gene sequence: CDR1 GTSNPN, CDR2 SVGIG (reference sequence). The CDR3 spells CAWSVSYNEQFF. The CDR3 DNA follows: TGTGCCTGGAGTGTGAGCTACAATGAGCAGTTCTTC.

The rearrangement joins TRBV7-9 to TRBJ2-3; D could derive from TRBD1 or TRBD2 (5 bases each). Trimming shortened V by 5 bases and J by 0 bases, and 9 bases separated the two germline ends. This CDR3 comprises 14 residues. Per germline, CDR1 SEHNR and CDR2 FQNEAQ (reference sequence). CDR3 nucleotide sequence: TGTGCCAGCAGCCAATGGGACAGCACAGATACGCAGTATTTT. Residues: CASSQWDSTDTQYF.

V gene TRBV19 combines with J gene TRBJ1-5; D is ambiguous. Looked up from germline, CDR1 is LNHDA and CDR2 is SQIVND (reference sequence). V gave up 5 bases and J gave up 0 bases, with 11 bases separating them. There are 15 residues in the CDR3. The CDR3 loop is CASSLGYPSNQPQHF. The CDR3 DNA is TGTGCCAGTAGTCTGGGTTACCCTAGCAATCAGCCCCAGCATTTT.

The V gene is TRBV27, the J gene TRBJ2-7, with 10 nucleotides matching TRBD2. The V segment lost 3 bases and the J segment 4 bases; nucleotides outside the gene matches: 9. Germline V gene sequence: CDR1 MNHEY, CDR2 SMNVEV (reference sequence). The CDR3 extends over 16 amino acids. The chain's CDR3 is CASSFISSGSGYEQYF. DNA of the CDR3: TGTGCCAGCAGTTTTATTTCTAGCGGGAGTGGATACGAGCAGTACTTC.

The V and J genes are TRBV28 and TRBJ2-1, with a tentative D call TRBD2 (6 bases). CDR3 size: 15 residues. Germline loops: CDR1 MDHEN, CDR2 SYDVKM. Trimming pared 2 bases from V and 3 bases from J, leaving 11 bases between. The CDR3 DNA reads TGTGCCAGCAGTTTAGGGACTGGAAACTACAATGAGCAGTTCTTC. This codes for CASSLGTGNYNEQFF.

Comment on this clone: The same CDR3 is also encoded by other DNA sequences in this sample. V is TRBV6-1 and J is TRBJ2-1; D gene uncertain. The CDR3 covers 12 residues. CDR1 and CDR2 from the germline V gene are MNHNS and SASEGT. V was pared by 1 base and J by 7 bases, with 5 bases between. CDR3 loop: CASSEVGNEQFF. CDR3 DNA: TGTGCCAGCAGTGAAGTGGGAAATGAGCAGTTCTTC.

This clone was counted between two and nine times. At the DNA level, this CDR3 is encoded by other sequences in the same sample as well. The chain recombines TRBV7-3 with TRBJ1-1; TRBD1 matches at 8 bases. V was clipped by 6 bases and J by 4 bases; unmatched bases: 7. CDR1 is SGHTA, CDR2 FQGTGA, per germline. The CDR3 consists of 14 residues. The CDR3 protein is CASSPTGGGTEAFF. CDR3 in DNA: TGTGCCAGCAGTCCTACAGGGGGTGGCACTGAAGCTTTCTTT.

Only one count was recorded for this clone. V is TRBV4-1 and J is TRBJ1-2; 11 bases agree with TRBD1. Germline lookup yields CDR1 MGHRA and CDR2 YSYEKL. The V segment lost 4 bases and the J segment 7 bases; nucleotides outside the gene matches: 8. The CDR3 consists of 15 residues. The CDR3 protein is CASSPTGQGESGYTF. The CDR3 DNA reads TGCGCCAGCAGCCCAACGGGACAGGGGGAAAGTGGCTACACCTTC.

This chain links TRBV10-3 with TRBJ1-5; D unclear. Trimming shortened V by 2 bases and J by 6 bases, and 14 bases separated the two germline ends. The germline CDR1 and CDR2 sequences are ENHRY and SYGVKD. The CDR3 is 15 amino acids. The CDR3 loop is CAISELIGEGQPQHF. CDR3 sequence (DNA): TGTGCCATCAGTGAGCTGATCGGGGAAGGTCAGCCCCAGCATTTT.

The CDR3 reads CASSLTGAYTEAFF. The DNA of the CDR3 is TGTGCCAGCAGCTTAACAGGGGCTTACACTGAAGCTTTCTTT. The V and J genes are TRBV11-2 and TRBJ1-1, with 7 bases fitting TRBD1. The CDR3 spans 14 residues. V was pared by 2 bases and J by 3 bases, with 3 bases of the junction left unmatched. Germline V gene lookup returns CDR1 SGHAT and CDR2 FQNNGV.

Concerning this clone: A much larger clone is a single base away; this may be a read error. The sample carries other DNA sequences with the same CDR3. The genes are TRBV28 and TRBJ2-1; D not certain. V was trimmed by 4 bases and J by 0 bases, leaving 4 bases between them. The CDR3 runs 13 residues. The germline V gene has CDR1 MDHEN and CDR2 SYDVKM. CDR3 DNA: TGTGCCAGCAGTTCCAGCTCCTACAATGAGCAGTTCTTC. Encoded protein: CASSSSSYNEQFF. The whole variable domain, remainder taken from reference TRBV28 and TRBJ2-1, is DVKVTQSSRYLVKRTGEKVFLECVQDMDHENMFWYRQDPGLGLRLIYFSYDVKMKEKGDIPEGYSVSREKKERFSLILESASTNQTSMYLCASSSSSYNEQFFGPGTRLTVL.

With regard to this clone: The same CDR3 can be traced to other DNA sequences in this sample. This chain links TRBV27 with TRBJ2-7; the match to TRBD1 covers 9 bases. This CDR3 spans 15 amino acids. Trimming at V came to 5 bases and at J to 1 base, leaving 6 bases not matched to a gene. Germline CDR1 reads MNHEY; CDR2 reads SMNVEV (reference sequence). The CDR3 DNA is TGTGCCAGCAGTCCCGGGACAGGGTTTTCCTACGAGCAGTACTTC. This sequence encodes CASSPGTGFSYEQYF.

The chain employs TRBV2 and TRBJ2-7; TRBD1 agrees at 10 bases. CDR1 and CDR2 from the germline V gene are SNHLY and FYNNEI. Losses at the gene ends were 7 bases for V and 5 bases for J; bases not matched to a gene: 14. This CDR3 is built from 16 residues. This CDR3 reads CASKRTGGPPGHEQYF. CDR3 bases: TGTGCCAGCAAGAGGACAGGGGGTCCCCCCGGTCACGAGCAGTACTTC. The variable domain in full, completed from reference TRBV2 and TRBJ2-7, reads EPEVTQTPSHQVTQMGQEVILRCVPISNHLYFYWYRQILGQKVEFLVSFYNNEISEKSEIFDDQFSVERPDGSNFTLKIRSTKLEDSAMYFCASKRTGGPPGHEQYFGPGTRLTVT.

With regard to this clone: Mismatch with germline at one junction end may stem from a read error. For the CDR3, the DNA is TGTGTCTGGAATGCCCGGAGGTCTAGCAACGAGCAGTACTTC. It encodes CVWNARRSSNEQYF. The chain recombines TRBV30 with TRBJ2-7; tentative D call: TRBD2 (5 bases). This CDR3 comprises 14 residues. Per germline, CDR1 GTSNPN and CDR2 SVGIG (reference sequence).

The rearrangement joins TRBV7-6 to TRBJ1-1; a weak D match, TRBD1 (5 bases). Germline V lookup: CDR1 SGHVS, CDR2 FNYEAQ. The CDR3 is 18 residues long. The germline V and J ends were trimmed by 1 base and 1 base, with 19 bases remaining between them. In nucleotides, the CDR3 is TGTGCCAGCAGCTTAGACGACAGCAAGCGCTGGGGGAACACTGAAGCTTTCTTT. Protein sequence: CASSLDDSKRWGNTEAFF.